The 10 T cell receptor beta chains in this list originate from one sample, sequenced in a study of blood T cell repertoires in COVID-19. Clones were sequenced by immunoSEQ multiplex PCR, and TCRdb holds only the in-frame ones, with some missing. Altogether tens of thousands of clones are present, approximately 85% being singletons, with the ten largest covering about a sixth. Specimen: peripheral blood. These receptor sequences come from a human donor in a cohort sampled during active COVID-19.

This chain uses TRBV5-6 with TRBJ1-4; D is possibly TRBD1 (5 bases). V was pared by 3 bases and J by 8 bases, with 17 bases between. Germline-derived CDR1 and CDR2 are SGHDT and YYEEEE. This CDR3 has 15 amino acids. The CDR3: CASSSRQNWREKLFF. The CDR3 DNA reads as TGTGCCAGCAGCTCTAGACAGAACTGGAGAGAAAAACTGTTTTTT.

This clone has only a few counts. The CDR3 reads CASSEIVGYTF. CDR3 nucleotides: TGTGCCAGCAGTGAAATAGTCGGCTACACCTTC. The chain carries TRBV2 and TRBJ1-2, with D unclear. V lost 2 bases and J 8 bases, leaving 6 bases between the germline ends. The CDR3 runs 11 residues. Germline values: CDR1 SNHLY, CDR2 FYNNEI.

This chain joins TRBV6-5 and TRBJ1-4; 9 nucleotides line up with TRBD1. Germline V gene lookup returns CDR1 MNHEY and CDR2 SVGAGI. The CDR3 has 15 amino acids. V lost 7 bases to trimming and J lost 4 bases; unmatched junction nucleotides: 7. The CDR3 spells CASNKRQGVNEKLFF. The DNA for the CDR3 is TGTGCCAGCAATAAAAGACAGGGGGTTAATGAAAAACTGTTTTTT.

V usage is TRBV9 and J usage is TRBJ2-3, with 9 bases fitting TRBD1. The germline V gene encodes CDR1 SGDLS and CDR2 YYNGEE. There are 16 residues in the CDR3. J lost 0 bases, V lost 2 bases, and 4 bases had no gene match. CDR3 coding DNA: TGTGCCAGCAGCGTCCGACAGGGGGTCAGCACAGATACGCAGTATTTT. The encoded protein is CASSVRQGVSTDTQYF.

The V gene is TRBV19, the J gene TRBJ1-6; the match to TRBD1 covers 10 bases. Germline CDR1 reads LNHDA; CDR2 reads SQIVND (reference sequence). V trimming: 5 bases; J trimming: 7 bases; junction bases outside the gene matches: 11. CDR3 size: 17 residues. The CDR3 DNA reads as TGTGCCAGTAGTTCCCCGACAGGGGGCGCGGGAAATTCACCCCTCCACTTT. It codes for CASSSPTGGAGNSPLHF.

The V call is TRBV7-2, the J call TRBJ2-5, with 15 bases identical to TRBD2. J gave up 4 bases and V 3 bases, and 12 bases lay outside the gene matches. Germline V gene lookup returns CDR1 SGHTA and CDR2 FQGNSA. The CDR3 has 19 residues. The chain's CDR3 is CASSLGGLAGGRRVETQYF. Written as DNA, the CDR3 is TGTGCCAGCAGCTTGGGAGGACTAGCGGGGGGGCGGAGGGTAGAGACCCAGTACTTC.

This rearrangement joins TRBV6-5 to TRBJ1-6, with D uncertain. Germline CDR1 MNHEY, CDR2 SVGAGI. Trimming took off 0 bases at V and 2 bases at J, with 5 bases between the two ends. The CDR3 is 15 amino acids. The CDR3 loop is CASSYSAAYNSPLHF. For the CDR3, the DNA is TGTGCCAGCAGTTACTCAGCGGCCTATAATTCACCCCTCCACTTT.

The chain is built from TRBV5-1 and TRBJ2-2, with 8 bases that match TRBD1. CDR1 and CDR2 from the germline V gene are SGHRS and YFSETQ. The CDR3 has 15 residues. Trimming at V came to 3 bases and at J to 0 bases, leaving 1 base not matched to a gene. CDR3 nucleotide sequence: TGCGCCAGCAGCTCGGACAGGGCGAACACCGGGGAGCTGTTTTTT. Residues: CASSSDRANTGELFF. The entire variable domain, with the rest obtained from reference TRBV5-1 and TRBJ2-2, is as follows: KAGVTQTPRYLIKTRGQQVTLSCSPISGHRSVSWYQQTPGQGLQFLFEYFSETQRNKGNFPGRFSGRQFSNSRSEMNVSTLELGDSALYLCASSSDRANTGELFFGEGSRLTVL.

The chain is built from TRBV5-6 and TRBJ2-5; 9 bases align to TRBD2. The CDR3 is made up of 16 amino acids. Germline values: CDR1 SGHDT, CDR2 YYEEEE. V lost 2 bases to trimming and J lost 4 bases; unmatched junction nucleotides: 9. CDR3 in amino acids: CASSLGGLAAGETQYF. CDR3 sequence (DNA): TGTGCCAGCAGCTTAGGGGGACTAGCAGCTGGAGAGACCCAGTACTTC.

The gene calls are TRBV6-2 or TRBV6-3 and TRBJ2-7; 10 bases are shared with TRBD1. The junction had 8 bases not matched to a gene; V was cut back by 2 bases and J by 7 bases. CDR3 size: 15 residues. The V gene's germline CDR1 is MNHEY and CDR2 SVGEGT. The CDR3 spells CASSYGTGDMEEQYF. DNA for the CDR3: TGTGCCAGCAGTTACGGGACAGGGGATATGGAAGAGCAGTACTTC.